This T cell receptor (beta chain) was observed in a study of blood T cell repertoires in COVID-19. For the study at large: T cells, B-cell-depleted T cells, or PBMCs provided the cDNA or gDNA that served as material.

The length of the CDR3 is 16 residues. Per the germline V gene, CDR1 is MNHNS and CDR2 is SASEGT. Trimming took 2 bases from V and 2 from J, leaving 10 bases between them. Some clones are missing from TCRdb's copy, which holds only in-frame ones; the method was immunoSEQ multiplex PCR. The data hold 220,000 or so clones, with approximately 78% observed a single time. The TCR sequence derives from a woman older than 75 with COVID-19, enrolled during active disease. The chain recombines TRBV6-1 with TRBJ2-6; D gene unclear. Sequencing used peripheral blood. The CDR3 nucleotides are TGTGCCAGCAGTGAATTCAGAAGTGCTGGGGCCAACGTCCTGACTTTC. Amino acids: CASSEFRSAGANVLTF.